The entry below gives a single T cell receptor (beta chain) sequence along with its context. This clone is a singleton in its sample. There is no known antigen for this receptor. Per-base qualities were not stored, and no clone one base away is much larger. This sample's time point label indicates: baseline before first vaccination. Samples from vaccinated people were obtained from the UK trials COV001 and COV002, which included a single-blind randomized controlled phase 2/3 trial of AZD1222 (ChAdOx1 nCoV-19) in healthy adults. For TCRbeta chain sequencing, PBMC samples from trial participants were taken at day 0 and at day 28 after the second dose. The data stem from a study of T cell responses to AZD1222 COVID-19 vaccine (dated by TCRdb to about 2021). As for the study more broadly: AZD1222 recipients given second doses at about 4 weeks or at about 12 weeks were pooled, since spike-specific TCR depth and breadth were not found to differ between the two schedules. A total of 233 trial participants underwent TCR sequencing, of whom roughly 210 had received two doses of AZD1222 and about 25 had received two doses of the MenACWY control vaccine. Trial participants were enrolled into age subgroups of 18-55, 56-69 and 70-plus years, which contained 148, 28 and 57 TCR-sequenced participants, respectively. Broader findings and caveats from the paper: Participants were mostly white British and included more females than males, and it was suggested by the authors that clonal diversity may have been underestimated. The whole spike protein was spanned by vaccine-associated CD4 TCRs, and dominant responses were seen in regions 160-218 and 743-854. Conclusions about previously exposed vaccinees are limited because only six or seven AZD1222 recipients were SARS-CoV-2 seropositive at baseline. Reportedly, close to half of the unique spike-specific TCRs recognized epitopes lying outside the regions that are mutated in the B.1.351 and B.1.1.7 variants. After two AZD1222 doses, both the breadth and the depth of spike-specific TCRs were significantly higher than at day 0 and than in MenACWY recipients. In the small 56-69-year group, the increase in depth fell short of significance, most likely because of low power. Because no day 14 peak-response samples were available, repertoires were characterized only after the peak T cell response.

CDR1 and CDR2 are drawn from the germline V gene (reference sequence): LNHDA, SQIVND. V lost 6 bases and J lost 0 bases, and the count of bases not matched to a germline gene is 5. The cysteine opens and the phenylalanine closes a CDR3 of 15 amino acids. Only the CDR3 portion is preserved as DNA: 45 bases, with reading frame beginning at the first base. The CDR3 regions of human TCRbeta chains were analyzed by immunosequencing. In the authors' own workflow: Repertoire TCRs were matched against a reference library of SARS-CoV-2-specific TCRs generated with the MIRA antigen-specificity platform. Breadth was defined as the fraction of unique TCRs that were SARS-CoV-2-associated, and depth was defined as the fraction of total T cells that were SARS-CoV-2-associated. Using the MIRA data, every spike-specific TCR was mapped to the spike region that the TCR reacted to and assigned to either a CD4 or a CD8 class. Log10-transformed breadth and depth values were compared by one-way ANOVA with Sidak's multiple comparisons tests. TCRdb mirrors the immuneACCESS table, restricted to in-frame sequences. Some clones are absent from its copies; in checked studies, under half trace to an unresolved V gene, and the reason for the others is unknown. From that table come the V and J calls and clone size; the DNA was used to work out D and trimming. This sample has tens of thousands of clones in its table, and 85% of those were observed once. The leading ten clones occupy approximately 18% of the sample.

This specimen was peripheral blood, taken on day 0 of AZD1222 vaccination. Rearrangement joined TRBV19 to TRBJ1-5; the central 7 bases match TRBD1. The receptor was isolated from an adult in good health. The CDR3 here reads CASRRGQLSNQPQHF. The sequence in DNA is TGTGCCAGTAGAAGGGGACAGCTTAGCAATCAGCCCCAGCATTTT.